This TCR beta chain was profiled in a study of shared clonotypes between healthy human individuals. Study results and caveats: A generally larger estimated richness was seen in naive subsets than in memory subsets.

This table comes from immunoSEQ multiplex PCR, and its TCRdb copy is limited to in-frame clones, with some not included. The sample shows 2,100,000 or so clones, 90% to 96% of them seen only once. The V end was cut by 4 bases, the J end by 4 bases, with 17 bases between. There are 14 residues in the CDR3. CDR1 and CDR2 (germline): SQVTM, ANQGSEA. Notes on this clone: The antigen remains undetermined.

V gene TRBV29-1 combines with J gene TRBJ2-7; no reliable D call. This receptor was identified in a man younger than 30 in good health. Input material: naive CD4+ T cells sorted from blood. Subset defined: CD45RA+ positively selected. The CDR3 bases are TGCAGCGTTGTGATCGGCTCAACCCCGTACGAGCAGTACTTC. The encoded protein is CSVVIGSTPYEQYF.